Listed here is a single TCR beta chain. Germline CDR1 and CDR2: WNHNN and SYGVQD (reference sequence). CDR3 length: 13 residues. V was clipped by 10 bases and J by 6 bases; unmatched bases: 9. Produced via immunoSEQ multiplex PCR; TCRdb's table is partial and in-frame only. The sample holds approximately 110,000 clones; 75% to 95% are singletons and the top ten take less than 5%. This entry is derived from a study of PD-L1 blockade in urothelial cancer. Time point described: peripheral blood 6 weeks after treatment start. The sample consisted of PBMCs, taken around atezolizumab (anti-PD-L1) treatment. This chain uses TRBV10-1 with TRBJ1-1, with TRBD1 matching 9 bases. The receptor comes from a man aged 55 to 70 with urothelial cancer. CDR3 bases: TGCGCCACCACGGGACAGGGATTCTCTGAAGCTTTCTTT. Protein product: CATTGQGFSEAFF.